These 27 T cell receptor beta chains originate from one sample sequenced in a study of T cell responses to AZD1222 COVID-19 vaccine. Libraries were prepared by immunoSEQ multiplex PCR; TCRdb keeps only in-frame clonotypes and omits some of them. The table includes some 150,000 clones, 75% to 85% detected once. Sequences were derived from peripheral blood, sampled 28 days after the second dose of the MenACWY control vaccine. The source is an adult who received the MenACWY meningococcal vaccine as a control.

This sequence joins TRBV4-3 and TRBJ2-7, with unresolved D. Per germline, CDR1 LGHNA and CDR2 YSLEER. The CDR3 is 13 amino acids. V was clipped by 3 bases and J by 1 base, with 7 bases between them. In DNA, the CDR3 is TGCGCCAGCAGCCAGGGAAGGTCCTACGAGCAGTACTTC. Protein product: CASSQGRSYEQYF.

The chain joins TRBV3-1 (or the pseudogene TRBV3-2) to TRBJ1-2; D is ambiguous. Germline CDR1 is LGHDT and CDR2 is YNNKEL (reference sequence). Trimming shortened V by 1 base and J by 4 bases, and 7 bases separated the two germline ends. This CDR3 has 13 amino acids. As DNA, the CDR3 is TGTGCCAGCAGCCAAGCCATTCTCTATGGCTACACCTTC. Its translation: CASSQAILYGYTF.

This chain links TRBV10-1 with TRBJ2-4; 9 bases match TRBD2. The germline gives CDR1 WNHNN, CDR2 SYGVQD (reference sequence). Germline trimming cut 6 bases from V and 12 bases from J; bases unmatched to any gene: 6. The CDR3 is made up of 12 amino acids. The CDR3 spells CASRASGDSQYF. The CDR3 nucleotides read TGCGCCAGCAGGGCTAGCGGGGACTCTCAGTACTTC.

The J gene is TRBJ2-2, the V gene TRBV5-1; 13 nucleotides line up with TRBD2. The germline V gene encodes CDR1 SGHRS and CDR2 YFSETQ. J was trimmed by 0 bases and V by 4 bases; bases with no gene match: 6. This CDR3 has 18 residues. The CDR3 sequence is CASSPRLAGGANTGELFF. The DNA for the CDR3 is TGCGCCAGCAGCCCCCGACTAGCGGGGGGCGCGAACACCGGGGAGCTGTTTTTT.

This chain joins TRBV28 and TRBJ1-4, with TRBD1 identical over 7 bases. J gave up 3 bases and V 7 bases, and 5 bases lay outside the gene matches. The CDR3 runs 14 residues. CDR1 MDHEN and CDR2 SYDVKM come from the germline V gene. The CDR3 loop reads CASKTGSPNEKLFF. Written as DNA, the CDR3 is TGTGCCAGCAAGACAGGGTCCCCTAATGAAAAACTGTTTTTT. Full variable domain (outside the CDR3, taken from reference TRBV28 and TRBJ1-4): DVKVTQSSRYLVKRTGEKVFLECVQDMDHENMFWYRQDPGLGLRLIYFSYDVKMKEKGDIPEGYSVSREKKERFSLILESASTNQTSMYLCASKTGSPNEKLFFGSGTQLSVL.

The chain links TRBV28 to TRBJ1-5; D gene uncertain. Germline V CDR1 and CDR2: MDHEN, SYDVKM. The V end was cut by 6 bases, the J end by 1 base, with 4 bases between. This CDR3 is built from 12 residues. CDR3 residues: CASRESNQPQHF. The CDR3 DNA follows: TGTGCCAGCAGGGAAAGCAATCAGCCCCAGCATTTT.

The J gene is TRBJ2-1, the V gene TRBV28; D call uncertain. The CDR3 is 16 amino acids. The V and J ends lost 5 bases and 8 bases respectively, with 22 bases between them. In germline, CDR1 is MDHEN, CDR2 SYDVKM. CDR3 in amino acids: CASSVLGFSRSDEQFF. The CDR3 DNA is TGTGCCAGCAGTGTGTTGGGATTCAGCCGGTCCGATGAGCAGTTCTTC.

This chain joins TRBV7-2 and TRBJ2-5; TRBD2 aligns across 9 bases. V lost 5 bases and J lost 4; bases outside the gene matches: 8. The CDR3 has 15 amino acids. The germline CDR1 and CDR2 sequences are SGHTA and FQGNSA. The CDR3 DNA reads TGTGCCAGCAGCCCGATCGGGACTAGCAGAGAGACCCAGTACTTC. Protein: CASSPIGTSRETQYF.

The CDR3, as DNA: TGTGCCAGCAGCCAGCAAAACACTGAAGCTTTCTTT. Translating gives CASSQQNTEAFF. The J gene is TRBJ1-1, the V gene TRBV6-5; D not certain. Germline V gene data show CDR1 as MNHEY and CDR2 as SVGAGI. This CDR3 region has 12 residues. The V end was cut by 6 bases, the J end by 2 bases, with 7 bases between.

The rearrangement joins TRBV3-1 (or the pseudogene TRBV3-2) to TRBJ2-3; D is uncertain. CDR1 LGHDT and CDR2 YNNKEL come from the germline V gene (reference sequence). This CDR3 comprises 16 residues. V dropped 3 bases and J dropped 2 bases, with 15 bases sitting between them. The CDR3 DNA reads TGTGCCAGCAGCCACCGAGGCGGCCGTTACACAGATACGCAGTATTTT. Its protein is CASSHRGGRYTDTQYF.

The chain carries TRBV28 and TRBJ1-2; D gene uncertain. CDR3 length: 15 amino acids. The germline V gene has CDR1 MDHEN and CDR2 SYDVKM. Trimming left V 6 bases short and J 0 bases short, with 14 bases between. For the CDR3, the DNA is TGTGCCAGCAGCTTACGCCTATTTACTAACTATGGCTACACCTTC. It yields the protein CASSLRLFTNYGYTF.

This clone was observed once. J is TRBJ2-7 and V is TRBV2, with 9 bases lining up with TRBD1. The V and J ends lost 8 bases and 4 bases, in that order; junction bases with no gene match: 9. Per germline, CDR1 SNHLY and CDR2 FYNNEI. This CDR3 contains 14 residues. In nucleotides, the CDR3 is TGTGCCAGCGGGGCCGGGGACAGGGCTTACGAGCAGTACTTC. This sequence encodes CASGAGDRAYEQYF.

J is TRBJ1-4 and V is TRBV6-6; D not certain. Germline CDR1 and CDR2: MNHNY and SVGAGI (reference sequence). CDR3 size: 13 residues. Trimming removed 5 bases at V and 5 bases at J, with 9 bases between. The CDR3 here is CASSGRRNEKLFF. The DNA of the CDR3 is TGTGCCAGCAGTGGCCGCCGGAATGAAAAACTGTTTTTT.

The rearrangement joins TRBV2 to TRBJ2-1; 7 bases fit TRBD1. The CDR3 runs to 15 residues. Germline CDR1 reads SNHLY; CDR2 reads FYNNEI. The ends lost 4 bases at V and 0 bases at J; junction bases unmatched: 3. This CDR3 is CASSVGQPSYNEQFF. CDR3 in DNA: TGTGCCAGCAGTGTGGGACAGCCCTCCTACAATGAGCAGTTCTTC.

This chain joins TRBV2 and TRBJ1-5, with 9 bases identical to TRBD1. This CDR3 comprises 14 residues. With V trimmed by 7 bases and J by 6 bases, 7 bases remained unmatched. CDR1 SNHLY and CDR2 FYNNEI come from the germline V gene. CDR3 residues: CASTSQGAGQPQHF. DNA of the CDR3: TGTGCCAGCACCTCACAGGGGGCCGGTCAGCCCCAGCATTTT.

CDR3 region: CAIQREGVLTDTQYF. The CDR3 DNA is TGTGCCATTCAAAGGGAGGGGGTCCTCACAGATACGCAGTATTTT. The chain uses TRBV10-3 and TRBJ2-3, with D maybe TRBD2 (7 bases). The CDR3 extends over 15 amino acids. The germline gives CDR1 ENHRY, CDR2 SYGVKD. V was cut by 9 bases and J by 2 bases, with 18 bases left in between.

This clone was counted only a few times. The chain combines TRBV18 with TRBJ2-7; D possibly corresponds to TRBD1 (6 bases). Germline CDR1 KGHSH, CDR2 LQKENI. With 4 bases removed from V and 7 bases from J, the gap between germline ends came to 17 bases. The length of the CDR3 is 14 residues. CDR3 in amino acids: CASSLGTTPGEQYF. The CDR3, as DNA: TGTGCCAGCTCACTCGGGACAACCCCGGGAGAGCAGTACTTC.

As DNA, the CDR3 is TGTGCCAGCAGCGTAGCTCCCGCGAGCTCCTACGAGCAGTACTTC. Translating it yields CASSVAPASSYEQYF. V is TRBV9 and J is TRBJ2-7; D ambiguous. V was pared by 0 bases and J by 0 bases, with 10 bases between. Germline CDR1 and CDR2: SGDLS and YYNGEE. This CDR3 has 15 residues.

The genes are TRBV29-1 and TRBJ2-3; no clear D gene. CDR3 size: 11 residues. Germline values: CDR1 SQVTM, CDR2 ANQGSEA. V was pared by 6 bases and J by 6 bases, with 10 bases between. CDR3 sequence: CSVGPDDTQYF. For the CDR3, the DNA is TGCAGCGTCGGACCCGATGATACGCAGTATTTT.

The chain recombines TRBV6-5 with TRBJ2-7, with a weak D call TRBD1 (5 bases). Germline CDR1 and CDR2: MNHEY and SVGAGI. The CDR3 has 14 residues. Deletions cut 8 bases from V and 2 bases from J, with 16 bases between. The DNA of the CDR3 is TGTGCCAGCCGCCGAACAGGTTTCCCCTACGAGCAGTACGTC. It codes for CASRRTGFPYEQYV.

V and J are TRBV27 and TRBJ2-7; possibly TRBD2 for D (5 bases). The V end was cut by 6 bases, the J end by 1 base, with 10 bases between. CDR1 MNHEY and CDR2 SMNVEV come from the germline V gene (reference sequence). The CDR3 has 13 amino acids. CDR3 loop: CASRPTGSYEQYV. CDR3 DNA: TGTGCCAGCAGACCGACGGGATCCTACGAGCAGTACGTC.

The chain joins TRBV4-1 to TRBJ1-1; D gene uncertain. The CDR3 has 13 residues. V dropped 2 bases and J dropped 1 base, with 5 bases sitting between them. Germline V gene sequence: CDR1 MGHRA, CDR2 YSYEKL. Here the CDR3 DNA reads TGCGCCAGCAGCCAAACCTCGAACACTGAAGCTTTCTTT. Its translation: CASSQTSNTEAFF.

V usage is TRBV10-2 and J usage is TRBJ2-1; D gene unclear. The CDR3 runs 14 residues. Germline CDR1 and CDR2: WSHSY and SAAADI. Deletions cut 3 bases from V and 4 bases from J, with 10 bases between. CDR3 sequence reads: CASSDQIGYNEQFF. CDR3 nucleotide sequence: TGCGCCAGCAGTGACCAGATTGGGTACAATGAGCAGTTCTTC.

CDR3 loop: CSVAGGGDTQYF. The CDR3 DNA reads as TGCAGCGTTGCAGGGGGGGGAGATACGCAGTATTTT. V usage is TRBV29-1 and J usage is TRBJ2-3; D is tentatively TRBD1 or TRBD2 (7 bases each). Germline CDR1 SQVTM, CDR2 ANQGSEA. This CDR3 comprises 12 residues. V lost 4 bases and J 5 bases, leaving 10 bases between the germline ends.

The CDR3 bases are TGTGCCAGCAGCATGGACAGGGACCGAGGCTACACCTTC. Translated: CASSMDRDRGYTF. The chain couples TRBV5-6 to TRBJ1-2; 8 bases line up with TRBD1. The CDR3 runs to 13 residues. The V and J ends lost 4 bases and 8 bases, in that order; junction bases with no gene match: 7. Germline V CDR1 and CDR2: SGHDT, YYEEEE.

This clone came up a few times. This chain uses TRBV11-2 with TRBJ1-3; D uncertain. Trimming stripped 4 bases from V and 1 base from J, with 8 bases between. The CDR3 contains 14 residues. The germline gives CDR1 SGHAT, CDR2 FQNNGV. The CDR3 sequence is CASSSGPSGNTIYF. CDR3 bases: TGTGCCAGCAGCTCTGGGCCGTCTGGAAACACCATATATTTT. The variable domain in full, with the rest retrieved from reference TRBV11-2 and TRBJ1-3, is EAGVAQSPRYKIIEKRQSVAFWCNPISGHATLYWYQQILGQGPKLLIQFQNNGVVDDSQLPKDRFSAERLKGVDSTLKIQPAKLEDSAVYLCASSSGPSGNTIYFGEGSWLTVV.

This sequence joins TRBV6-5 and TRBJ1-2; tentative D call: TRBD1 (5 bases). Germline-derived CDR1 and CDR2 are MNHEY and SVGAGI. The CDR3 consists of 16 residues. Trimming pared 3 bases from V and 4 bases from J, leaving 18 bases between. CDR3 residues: CASSYLTGTPGYGYTF. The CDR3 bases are TGTGCCAGCAGTTATCTAACCGGGACCCCGGGCTATGGCTACACCTTC.